This T cell receptor (beta chain) was sequenced in a study of T cells in women clearing cervical HPV infection. Study in general: Donors had HPV16-related CIN3 or worse; 2 had invasive cancer.

The CDR3 length is 15 residues. J lost 5 bases, V lost 8 bases, and 12 bases had no gene match. Germline lookup yields CDR1 DFQATT and CDR2 SNEGSKA (reference sequence). Study-wide points: TRBV6-7 abundance was lower in cases than controls (around 0.11% versus 0.15%). Repertoire richness, not evenness, was significantly elevated in CIN3+ cases versus controls.

Some clones are missing from TCRdb's copy, which holds only in-frame ones; the method was immunoSEQ multiplex PCR. The data include fewer than 40,000 clones; the top ten clones carry more than 4%. About this clone itself: Antigen specificity is unknown. The CDR3 end is not reached by the read, which stops 3 residues before it; the germline J gene fills it in.

The chain couples TRBV20-1 to TRBJ2-5; TRBD1 matches 12 bases. This TCR was recovered from a woman aged 18 to 75 with a cervical HPV16 infection that either progressed to CIN3+ or cleared (not recorded which). Input material: blood buffy coat. The CDR3 sequence is CSWGDRGLAEETQYF. CDR3 DNA, as far as it was read: TGCAGTTGGGGGGACAGGGGGCTGGCCGAGGAGACC.